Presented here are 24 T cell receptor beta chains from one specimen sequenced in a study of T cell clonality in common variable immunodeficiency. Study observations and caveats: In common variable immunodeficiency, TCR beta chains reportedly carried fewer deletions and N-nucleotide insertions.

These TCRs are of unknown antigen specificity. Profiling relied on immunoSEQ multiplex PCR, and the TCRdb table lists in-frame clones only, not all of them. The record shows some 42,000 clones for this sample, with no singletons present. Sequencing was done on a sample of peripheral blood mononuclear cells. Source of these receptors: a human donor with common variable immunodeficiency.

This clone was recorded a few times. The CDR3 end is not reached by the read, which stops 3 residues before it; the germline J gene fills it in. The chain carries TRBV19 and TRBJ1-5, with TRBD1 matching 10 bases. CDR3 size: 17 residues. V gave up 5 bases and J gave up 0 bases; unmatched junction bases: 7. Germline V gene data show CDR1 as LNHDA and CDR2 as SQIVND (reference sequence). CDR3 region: CASSGGTGAYSNQPQHF. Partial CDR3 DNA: TGTGCCAGTAGTGGCGGGACAGGGGCGTATAGCAATCAGCCC.

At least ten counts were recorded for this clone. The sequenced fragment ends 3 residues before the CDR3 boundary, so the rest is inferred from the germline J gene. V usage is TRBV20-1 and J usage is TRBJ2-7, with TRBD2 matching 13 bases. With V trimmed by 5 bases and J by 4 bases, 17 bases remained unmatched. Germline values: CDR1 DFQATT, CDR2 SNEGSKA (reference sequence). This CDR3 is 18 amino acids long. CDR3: CSAQRPGLAGAGRYEQYF. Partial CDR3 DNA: TGCAGTGCTCAAAGACCCGGACTAGCGGGAGCCGGGAGATACGAG.

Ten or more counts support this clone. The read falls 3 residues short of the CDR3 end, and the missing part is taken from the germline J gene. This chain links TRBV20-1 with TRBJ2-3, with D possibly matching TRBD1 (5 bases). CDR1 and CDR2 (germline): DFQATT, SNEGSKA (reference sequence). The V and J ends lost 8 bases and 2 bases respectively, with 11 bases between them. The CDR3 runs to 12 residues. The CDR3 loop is CSPKTDTDTQYF. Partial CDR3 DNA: TGCAGTCCAAAGACAGACACAGATACG.

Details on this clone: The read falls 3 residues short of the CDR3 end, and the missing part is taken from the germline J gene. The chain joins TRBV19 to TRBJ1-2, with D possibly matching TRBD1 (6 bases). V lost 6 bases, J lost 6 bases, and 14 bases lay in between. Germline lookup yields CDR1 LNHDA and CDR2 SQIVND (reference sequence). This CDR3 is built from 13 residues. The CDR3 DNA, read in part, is TGTGCCAGTAGCCTCGCGGGGGGCAATGGC. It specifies CASSLAGGNG. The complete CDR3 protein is CASSLAGGNGYTF.

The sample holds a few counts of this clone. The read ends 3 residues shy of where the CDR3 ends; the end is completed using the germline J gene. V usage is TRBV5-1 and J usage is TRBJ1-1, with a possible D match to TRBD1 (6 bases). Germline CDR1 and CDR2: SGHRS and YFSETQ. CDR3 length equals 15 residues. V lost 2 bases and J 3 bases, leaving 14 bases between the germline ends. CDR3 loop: CASSFTGRGDTEAFF. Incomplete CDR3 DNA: TGCGCCAGCAGCTTTACAGGGAGAGGGGACACTGAA.

The CDR3 is CASSTERGETQYF. Incomplete CDR3 DNA: TGTGCCAGTAGTACGGAACGCGGAGAGACC. The chain is built from TRBV19 and TRBJ2-5; no clear D gene. The read falls 3 residues short of the CDR3 end, and the missing part is taken from the germline J gene. The CDR3 length is 13 residues. Trimming took off 4 bases at V and 4 bases at J, with 10 bases between the two ends. Germline V lookup: CDR1 LNHDA, CDR2 SQIVND (reference sequence).

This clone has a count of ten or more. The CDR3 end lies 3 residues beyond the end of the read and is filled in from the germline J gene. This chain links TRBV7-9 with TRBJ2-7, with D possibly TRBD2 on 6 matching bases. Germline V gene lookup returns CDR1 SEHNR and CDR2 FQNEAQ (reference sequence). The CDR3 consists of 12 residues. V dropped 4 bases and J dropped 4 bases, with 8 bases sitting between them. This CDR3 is CASSSDYYEQYF. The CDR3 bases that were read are TGTGCCAGCAGCTCGGACTATTACGAG.

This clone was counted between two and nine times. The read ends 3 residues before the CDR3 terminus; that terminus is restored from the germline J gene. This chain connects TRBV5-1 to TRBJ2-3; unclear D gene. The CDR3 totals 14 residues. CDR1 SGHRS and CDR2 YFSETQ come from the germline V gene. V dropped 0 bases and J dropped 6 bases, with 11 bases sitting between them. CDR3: CASSLETAHDTQYF. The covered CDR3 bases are TGCGCCAGCAGCTTGGAAACTGCCCATGATACG.

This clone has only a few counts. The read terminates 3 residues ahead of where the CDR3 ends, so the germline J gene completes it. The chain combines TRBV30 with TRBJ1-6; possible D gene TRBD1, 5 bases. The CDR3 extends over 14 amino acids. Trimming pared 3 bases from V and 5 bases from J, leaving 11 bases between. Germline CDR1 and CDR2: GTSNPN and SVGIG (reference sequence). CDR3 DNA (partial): TGTGCCTGGAGGGCCGACAGCAATAATTCACCC. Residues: CAWRADSNNSP. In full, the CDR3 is CAWRADSNNSPLHF.

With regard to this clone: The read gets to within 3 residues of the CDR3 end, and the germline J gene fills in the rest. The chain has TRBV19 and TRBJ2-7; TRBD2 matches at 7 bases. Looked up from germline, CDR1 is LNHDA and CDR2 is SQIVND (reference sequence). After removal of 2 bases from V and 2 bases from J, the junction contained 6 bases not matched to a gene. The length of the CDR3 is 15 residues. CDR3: CASSISSGYTYEQYF. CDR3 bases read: TGTGCCAGTAGTATAAGTAGCGGGTATACCTACGAG.

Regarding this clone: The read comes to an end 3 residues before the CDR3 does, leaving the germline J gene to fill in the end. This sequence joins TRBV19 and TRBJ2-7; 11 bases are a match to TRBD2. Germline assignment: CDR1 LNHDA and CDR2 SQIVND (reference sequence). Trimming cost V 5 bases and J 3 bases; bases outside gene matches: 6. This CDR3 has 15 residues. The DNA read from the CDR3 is TGTGCCAGTAGTCCCGGGACTAGCGGTTTCTACGAG. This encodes CASSPGTSGFYE. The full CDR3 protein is CASSPGTSGFYEQYF. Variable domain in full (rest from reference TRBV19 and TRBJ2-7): DGGITQSPKYLFRKEGQNVTLSCEQNLNHDAMYWYRQDPGQGLRLIYYSQIVNDFQKGDIAEGYSVSREKKESFPLTVTSAQKNPTAFYLCASSPGTSGFYEQYFGPGTRLTVT.

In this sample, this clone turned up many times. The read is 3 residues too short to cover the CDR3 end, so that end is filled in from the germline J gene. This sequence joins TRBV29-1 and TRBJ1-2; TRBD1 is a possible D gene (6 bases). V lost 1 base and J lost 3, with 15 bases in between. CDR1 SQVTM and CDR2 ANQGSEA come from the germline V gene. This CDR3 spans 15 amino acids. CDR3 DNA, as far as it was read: TGCAGCGTTGAAGTATTGTCGACAGGTGACTATGGC. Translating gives CSVEVLSTGDYG. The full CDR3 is CSVEVLSTGDYGYTF.

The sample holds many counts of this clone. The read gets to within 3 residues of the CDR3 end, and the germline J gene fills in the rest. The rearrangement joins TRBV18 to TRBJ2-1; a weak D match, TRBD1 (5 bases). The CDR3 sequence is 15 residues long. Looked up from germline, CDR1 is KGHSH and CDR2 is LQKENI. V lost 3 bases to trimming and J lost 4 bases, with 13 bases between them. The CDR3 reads CASSPTAQVYNEQFF. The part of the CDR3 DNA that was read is TGTGCCAGCTCACCGACGGCACAGGTGTACAATGAG.

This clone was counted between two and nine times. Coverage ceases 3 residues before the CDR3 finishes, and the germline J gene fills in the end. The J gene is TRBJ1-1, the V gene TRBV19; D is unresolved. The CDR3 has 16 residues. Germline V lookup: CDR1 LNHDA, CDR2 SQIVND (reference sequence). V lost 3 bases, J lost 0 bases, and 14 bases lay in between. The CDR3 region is CASSIATFPLNTEAFF. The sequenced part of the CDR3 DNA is TGTGCCAGTAGTATCGCTACCTTTCCATTGAACACTGAA.

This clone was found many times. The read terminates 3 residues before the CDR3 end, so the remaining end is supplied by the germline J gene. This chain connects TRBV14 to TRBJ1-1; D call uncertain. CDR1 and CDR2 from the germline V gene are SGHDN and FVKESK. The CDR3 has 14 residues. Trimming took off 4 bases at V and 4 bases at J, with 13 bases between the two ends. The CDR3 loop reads CASSPQDLFTEAFF. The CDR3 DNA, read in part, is TGTGCCAGCAGCCCCCAGGATCTGTTCACTGAA.

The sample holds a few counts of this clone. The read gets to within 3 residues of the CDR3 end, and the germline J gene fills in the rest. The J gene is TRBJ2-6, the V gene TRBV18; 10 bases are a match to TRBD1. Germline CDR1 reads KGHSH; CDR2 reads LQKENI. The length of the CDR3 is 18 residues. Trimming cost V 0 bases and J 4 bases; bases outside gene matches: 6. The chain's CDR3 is CASSPPTGGLGGANVLTF. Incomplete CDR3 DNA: TGTGCCAGCTCACCACCGACAGGGGGCCTGGGAGGGGCCAACGTC.

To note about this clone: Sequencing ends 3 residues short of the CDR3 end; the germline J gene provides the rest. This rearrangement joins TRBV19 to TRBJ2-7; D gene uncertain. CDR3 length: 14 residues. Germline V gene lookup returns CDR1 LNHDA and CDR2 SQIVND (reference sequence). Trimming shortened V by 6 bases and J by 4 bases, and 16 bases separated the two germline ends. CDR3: CASRPAQRAYEQYF. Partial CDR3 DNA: TGTGCCAGTAGACCGGCGCAGCGCGCTTACGAG.

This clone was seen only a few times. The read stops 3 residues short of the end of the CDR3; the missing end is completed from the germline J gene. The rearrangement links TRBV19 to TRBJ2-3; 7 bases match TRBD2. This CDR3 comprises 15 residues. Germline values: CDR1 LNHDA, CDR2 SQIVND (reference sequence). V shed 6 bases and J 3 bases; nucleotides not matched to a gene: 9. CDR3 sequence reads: CASRLRGDVTDTQYF. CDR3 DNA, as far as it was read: TGTGCCAGTAGGCTCCGGGGGGACGTTACAGATACG.

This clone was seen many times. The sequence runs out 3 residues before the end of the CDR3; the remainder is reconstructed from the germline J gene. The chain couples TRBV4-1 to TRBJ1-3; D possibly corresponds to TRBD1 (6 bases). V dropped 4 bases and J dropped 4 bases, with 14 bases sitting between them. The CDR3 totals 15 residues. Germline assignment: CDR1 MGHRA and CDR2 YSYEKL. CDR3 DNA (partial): TGCGCCAGCAGCCCCTCAGGGGCCCCCGGAAACACC. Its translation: CASSPSGAPGNT. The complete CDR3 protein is CASSPSGAPGNTIYF.

CDR3 loop: CASSSNSGNTIYF. The sequenced part of the CDR3 DNA is TGTGCCAGCAGCTCCAACTCTGGAAACACC. The gene calls are TRBV13 and TRBJ1-3; D is ambiguous. Read coverage stops 3 residues before the CDR3 terminus; the germline J gene supplies the remainder. This CDR3 has 13 residues. CDR1 is PRHDT and CDR2 is FYEKMQ in the germline V gene (reference sequence). V shed 4 bases and J shed 0 bases, with 4 bases lying between them.

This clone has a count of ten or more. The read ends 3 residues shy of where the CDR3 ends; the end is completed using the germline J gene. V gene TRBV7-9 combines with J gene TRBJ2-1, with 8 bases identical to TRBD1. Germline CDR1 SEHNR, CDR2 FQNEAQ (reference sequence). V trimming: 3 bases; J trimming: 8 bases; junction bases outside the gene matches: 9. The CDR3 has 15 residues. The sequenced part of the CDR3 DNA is TGTGCCAGCAGCTTCCCTCTACAGGGGGGCGATGAG. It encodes CASSFPLQGGDE. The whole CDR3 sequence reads CASSFPLQGGDEQFF.

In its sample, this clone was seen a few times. This chain's CDR3 is CASSWASGEQFF. Partial CDR3 DNA: TGTGCCAGCAGTTGGGCCTCCGGTGAG. The chain uses TRBV6-2 or TRBV6-3 and TRBJ2-1; D is unresolved. The read ends 3 residues early relative to the CDR3; the germline J gene fills the gap. The V and J ends lost 4 bases and 9 bases respectively, with 10 bases between them. The CDR3 is made up of 12 amino acids. Germline V gene sequence: CDR1 MNHEY, CDR2 SVGEGT.

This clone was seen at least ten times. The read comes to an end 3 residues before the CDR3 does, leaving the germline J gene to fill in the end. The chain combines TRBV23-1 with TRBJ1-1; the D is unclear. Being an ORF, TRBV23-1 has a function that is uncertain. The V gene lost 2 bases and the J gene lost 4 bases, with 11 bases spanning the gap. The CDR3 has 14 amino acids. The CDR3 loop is CASSQPPKGTEAFF. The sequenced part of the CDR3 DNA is TGCGCCAGCAGTCAACCCCCAAAGGGCACTGAA.

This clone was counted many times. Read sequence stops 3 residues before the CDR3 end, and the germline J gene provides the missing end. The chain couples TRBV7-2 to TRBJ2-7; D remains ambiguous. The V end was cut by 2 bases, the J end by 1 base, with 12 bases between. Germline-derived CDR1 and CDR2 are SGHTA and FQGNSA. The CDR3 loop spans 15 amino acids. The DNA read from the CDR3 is TGTGCCAGCAGCTTAAGTCCTAGAGGATCCTACGAG. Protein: CASSLSPRGSYE. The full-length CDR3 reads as CASSLSPRGSYEQYF.